The 24 T cell receptor beta chains in this list originate from one sample, sequenced in a study of beta chain features in type 1 diabetes (dated by TCRdb to between 2017 and 2018). The protocol used for the library was the immunoSEQ multiplex PCR assay. The entire isolated RNA was reverse transcribed using the High Capacity cDNA Reverse Transcription Kit, and thus expressed TCRB transcripts were sequenced. The source is immuneACCESS, and TCRdb retained only in-frame sequences with V and J called. Part of the clones is not carried over; for the studies checked, unresolved V genes explain less than half of this, and the remainder is unexplained. The sample table holds over 500,000 clones, of which roughly a sixth were seen once. The top ten hold about 0.093% of the sample. Material for sequencing was naive CD4+ T cells from blood. The cell subset or site label, read with the paper, signifies: true naive CD4+ T cells. Source of these receptors: a man between 18 and 29 years old in good health.

This chain joins TRBV11-2 and TRBJ1-1; possibly TRBD1 for D (5 bases). Trimming took 1 base from V and 3 from J, leaving 12 bases between them. The V gene's germline CDR1 is SGHAT and CDR2 FQNNGV. CDR3 size: 15 residues. DNA of the CDR3: TGTGCCAGCAGCTTAGTGGTGCAGGGCTACACTGAAGCTTTCTTT. Protein product: CASSLVVQGYTEAFF.

This clone was seen a handful of times. The V gene is TRBV25-1, the J gene TRBJ2-7, with 7 bases fitting TRBD2. CDR3 length: 13 residues. Germline loops: CDR1 MGHDK, CDR2 SYGVNS. Losses at the gene ends were 5 bases for V and 3 bases for J; bases not matched to a gene: 4. The CDR3 DNA sequence: TGTGCCAGCAGTTTGGGCGGGAGCTACGAGCAGTACTTC. Translation gives CASSLGGSYEQYF.

In its sample, this clone was seen a few times. The rearrangement uses TRBV29-1 and TRBJ1-2; D remains unclear. This CDR3 is built from 13 residues. Trimming took 4 bases from V and 10 from J, leaving 19 bases between them. CDR1 and CDR2 from the germline V gene are SQVTM and ANQGSEA. The CDR3 loop is CSVAPRTGISYTF. DNA for the CDR3: TGCAGCGTTGCCCCCAGGACGGGAATCTCCTACACCTTC.

The chain is built from TRBV28 and TRBJ2-7; 9 positions match TRBD1. Germline CDR1 is MDHEN and CDR2 is SYDVKM. V was pared by 5 bases and J by 3 bases, with 8 bases of the junction left unmatched. The CDR3 extends over 15 amino acids. The DNA of the CDR3 is TGTGCCAGCAGTCCGGGACAGGGAGTTATCTACGAGCAGTACTTC. It codes for CASSPGQGVIYEQYF.

The chain has TRBV9 and TRBJ1-1; D ambiguous. Between the trimmed V and J ends, which lost 0 bases and 3 bases, there was a span of 12 bases. The CDR3 is made up of 15 amino acids. Per germline, CDR1 SGDLS and CDR2 YYNGEE. CDR3 nucleotides: TGTGCCAGCAGCGTAGAACCGGGTCGGGACACTGAAGCTTTCTTT. It translates to CASSVEPGRDTEAFF. The full variable domain, with the rest looked up from reference TRBV9 and TRBJ1-1, is DSGVTQTPKHLITATGQRVTLRCSPRSGDLSVYWYQQSLDQGLQFLIQYYNGEERAKGNILERFSAQQFPDLHSELNLSSLELGDSALYFCASSVEPGRDTEAFFGQGTRLTVV.

The chain uses TRBV4-1 and TRBJ2-2; TRBD2 is a possible D gene (6 bases). Trimming stripped 3 bases from V and 5 bases from J, with 13 bases between. The CDR3 length is 15 residues. Looked up from germline, CDR1 is MGHRA and CDR2 is YSYEKL. DNA for the CDR3: TGCGCCAGCAGCCAGGAGGGTTCAGGAACCGGGGAGCTGTTTTTT. It is translated as CASSQEGSGTGELFF.

Only a few counts were recorded for this clone. V gene TRBV9 combines with J gene TRBJ2-1; 8 bases line up with TRBD2. Germline values: CDR1 SGDLS, CDR2 YYNGEE. The V and J ends lost 2 bases and 2 bases, in that order; junction bases with no gene match: 6. This CDR3 spans 16 amino acids. The CDR3 region is CASSVSRGVTYNEQFF. For the CDR3, the DNA is TGTGCCAGCAGCGTTTCGCGGGGGGTTACCTACAATGAGCAGTTCTTC.

The chain combines TRBV14 with TRBJ2-7; 7 bases match TRBD1. Germline CDR1 reads SGHDN; CDR2 reads FVKESK. The CDR3 has 15 amino acids. J gave up 3 bases and V 1 base, and 6 bases lay outside the gene matches. This CDR3 is CASSQVWDRDYEQYF. The DNA of the CDR3 is TGTGCCAGCAGCCAAGTCTGGGACAGAGACTACGAGCAGTACTTC.

This clone has only a few counts. The V and J genes are TRBV18 and TRBJ1-5, with 9 positions matching TRBD1. The CDR3 consists of 17 residues. Germline CDR1 and CDR2: KGHSH and LQKENI. Germline trimming cut 1 base from V and 1 base from J; bases unmatched to any gene: 5. CDR3 DNA sequence: TGTGCCAGCTCACCACGCCCGGACAGGGGAAGCAATCAGCCCCAGCATTTT. Translated: CASSPRPDRGSNQPQHF.

The CDR3 spells CASSQDRWDRGDTEAFF. The CDR3 region has the DNA TGCGCCAGCAGCCAAGATCGGTGGGACAGGGGAGACACTGAAGCTTTCTTT. The chain couples TRBV4-3 to TRBJ1-1; 10 nucleotides align to TRBD1. Losses at the gene ends were 0 bases for V and 3 bases for J; bases not matched to a gene: 7. Looked up from germline, CDR1 is LGHNA and CDR2 is YSLEER. This CDR3 comprises 17 residues.

The sample holds a few counts of this clone. This chain uses TRBV7-9 with TRBJ2-1; TRBD2 matches at 10 bases. J lost 9 bases, V lost 1 base, and 6 bases had no gene match. Germline CDR1 is SEHNR and CDR2 is FQNEAQ (reference sequence). The CDR3 has 15 residues. CDR3 DNA: TGTGCCAGCAGCTTAGGAGCGGGGGGGCCGAGTGAGCAGTTCTTC. The encoded protein is CASSLGAGGPSEQFF. The variable domain in full, with the rest retrieved from reference TRBV7-9 and TRBJ2-1, is DTGVSQNPRHKITKRGQNVTFRCDPISEHNRLYWYRQTLGQGPEFLTYFQNEAQLEKSRLLSDRFSAERPKGSFSTLEIQRTEQGDSAMYLCASSLGAGGPSEQFFGPGTRLTVL.

The rearrangement uses TRBV6-4 and TRBJ1-2; TRBD1 agrees at 8 bases. Germline V gene data show CDR1 as MRHNA and CDR2 as SNTAGT. V lost 5 bases to trimming and J lost 6 bases; unmatched junction nucleotides: 8. The CDR3 totals 14 residues. CDR3 region: CASSSAGGSDGYTF. The CDR3, as DNA: TGTGCCAGCAGTTCCGCAGGGGGCAGTGATGGCTACACCTTC.

This CDR3 reads CASSQVPTSGGNLQETQYF. CDR3 DNA sequence: TGCGCCAGCAGCCAAGTGCCGACTAGCGGGGGGAATCTCCAAGAGACCCAGTACTTC. The V gene is TRBV4-1, the J gene TRBJ2-5; 13 nucleotides align to TRBD2. The V gene's germline CDR1 is MGHRA and CDR2 YSYEKL. After removal of 1 base from V and 1 base from J, the junction contained 9 bases not matched to a gene. The CDR3 has 19 residues.

The V call is TRBV5-1, the J call TRBJ2-3; 8 bases line up with TRBD2. This CDR3 is built from 16 residues. Germline lookup yields CDR1 SGHRS and CDR2 YFSETQ. V gave up 0 bases and J gave up 2 bases; unmatched junction bases: 5. The CDR3 here is CASSLGSSGYTDTQYF. CDR3 in DNA: TGCGCCAGCAGCTTGGGCTCTAGCGGGTACACAGATACGCAGTATTTT.

The gene calls are TRBV7-2 and TRBJ2-1, with D possibly TRBD1 on 6 matching bases. CDR1 is SGHTA and CDR2 is FQGNSA in the germline V gene. CDR3 length equals 12 residues. V dropped 5 bases and J dropped 15 bases, with 17 bases sitting between them. In nucleotides, the CDR3 is TGTGCCAGCAGCCCAACAGGGCCGATAGTGTTCTTC. Translated, it gives CASSPTGPIVFF.

Note on this clone: A junction end diverges from the germline sequence, so it may reflect a read error. This chain's CDR3 is CASSESAFSGARNSEAFF. The CDR3 DNA is TGTGCCAGCAGTGAATCGGCCTTTTCAGGGGCCCGGAACTCTGAAGCTTTCTTT. The V gene is TRBV25-1, the J gene TRBJ1-1, with D tentatively TRBD1 (6 bases). This CDR3 comprises 18 residues. CDR1 and CDR2 (germline): MGHDK, SYGVNS.

Regarding this clone: Distinct nucleotide sequences in the sample also encode this CDR3. V usage is TRBV28 and J usage is TRBJ1-2; D is unclear. Germline V gene data show CDR1 as MDHEN and CDR2 as SYDVKM. The CDR3 loop spans 12 amino acids. Trimming removed 6 bases at V and 4 bases at J, with 9 bases between. CDR3 amino acids: CASSLQSYGYTF. DNA for the CDR3: TGTGCCAGCAGCTTACAGAGCTATGGCTACACCTTC.

V gene TRBV4-3 combines with J gene TRBJ2-1; a weak D match, TRBD2 (6 bases). CDR1 and CDR2 from the germline V gene are LGHNA and YSLEER. Between the trimmed V and J ends, which lost 0 bases and 9 bases, there was a span of 12 bases. This CDR3 is built from 14 residues. The chain's CDR3 is CASSQEPRRGEQFF. The CDR3 DNA reads as TGCGCCAGCAGCCAAGAGCCCCGGCGGGGTGAGCAGTTCTTC.

There are a few counts of this clone. The chain joins TRBV25-1 to TRBJ1-2; weak D call: TRBD1 (5 bases). V lost 2 bases to trimming and J lost 6 bases, with 19 bases between them. The CDR3 runs to 16 residues. Germline V gives CDR1 MGHDK, CDR2 SYGVNS. In DNA, the CDR3 is TGTGCCAGCAGTGAACGGTGGGGCAGAGAAAACAATGGCTACACCTTC. This codes for CASSERWGRENNGYTF.

This clone was counted only a few times. The chain combines TRBV5-1 with TRBJ2-7; the D gene is possibly TRBD2 (5 bases). From germline, CDR1 is SGHRS and CDR2 YFSETQ. This CDR3 contains 14 residues. Trimming stripped 4 bases from V and 1 base from J, with 12 bases between. The CDR3 DNA follows: TGCGCCAGCAGCGAGGGTCAGGCTTCCTACGAGCAGTACTTC. Translated, it gives CASSEGQASYEQYF. The full variable domain, in which reference TRBV5-1 and TRBJ2-7 provide the parts outside the CDR3, is KAGVTQTPRYLIKTRGQQVTLSCSPISGHRSVSWYQQTPGQGLQFLFEYFSETQRNKGNFPGRFSGRQFSNSRSEMNVSTLELGDSALYLCASSEGQASYEQYFGPGTRLTVT.

This clone has only a few counts. The V and J genes are TRBV5-6 and TRBJ1-4, with 8 bases identical to TRBD1. V shed 4 bases, J shed 4 bases, and the junction held 6 bases outside the gene matches. CDR1 SGHDT and CDR2 YYEEEE come from the germline V gene. The length of the CDR3 is 15 residues. The CDR3 reads CASSLRTGFNEKLFF. For the CDR3, the DNA is TGTGCCAGCAGCCTCCGGACAGGGTTTAATGAAAAACTGTTTTTT.

This clone was seen only a few times. V and J are TRBV6-6 and TRBJ2-7, with 8 bases fitting TRBD1. The CDR3 runs to 13 residues. Germline V gene data show CDR1 as MNHNY and CDR2 as SVGAGI (reference sequence). The trim removed 6 bases at V and 5 bases at J, leaving 6 bases unmatched. CDR3 in amino acids: CASSPDRAHEQYF. DNA for the CDR3: TGTGCCAGCAGCCCGGACAGGGCCCACGAGCAGTACTTC.

This rearrangement joins TRBV28 to TRBJ1-1; D gene ambiguous. The V end was cut by 6 bases, the J end by 10 bases, with 27 bases between. CDR3 size: 16 residues. The germline V gene has CDR1 MDHEN and CDR2 SYDVKM. CDR3 sequence reads: CASRQRHEPGEVGAFF. The CDR3 nucleotides are TGTGCCAGCAGACAGAGACATGAACCTGGGGAGGTCGGAGCTTTCTTT.

V is TRBV19 and J is TRBJ2-4; 7 nucleotides match TRBD1. The CDR3 length is 14 residues. The V and J ends lost 6 bases and 5 bases, in that order; junction bases with no gene match: 7. Looked up from germline, CDR1 is LNHDA and CDR2 is SQIVND (reference sequence). The DNA for the CDR3 is TGTGCCAGTAGACTGACAGGGACCCAAAACATTCAGTACTTC. Translating it yields CASRLTGTQNIQYF.